This TCR beta chain is drawn from a study of beta chain features in type 1 diabetes. The study's findings and limits: PCR might favor shorter templates, equally in patients and controls.

Remarks on this clone: Its antigen is not known.

Germline values: CDR1 MNHNY, CDR2 SVGAGI (reference sequence). After removal of 5 bases from V and 3 bases from J, the junction contained 8 bases not matched to a gene. The CDR3 contains 15 residues. The whole isolated RNA underwent reverse transcription, so sequencing captured expressed TCRB transcripts. Sequenced by immunoSEQ multiplex PCR; TCRdb stores in-frame clones only, minus some. Of 900,000 or so clones listed, about a sixth are singletons. This TCR was recovered from a woman under 30 in good health. The sample comprised naive CD4+ T cells from blood. V gene TRBV6-6 combines with J gene TRBJ2-5; 8 nucleotides match TRBD1. CDR3 in amino acids: CASSHPTGGKETQYF. As DNA, the CDR3 is TGTGCCAGCAGTCACCCTACAGGGGGGAAAGAGACCCAGTACTTC.